A single sample gave rise to the 29 T cell receptor beta chains below, sequenced in a study of T-cell memory formation after mild COVID-19. TCRdb reprocessed the 5' RACE reads via MiXCR and lists one record per CDR3 protein. The sample lists about 110,000 distinct CDR3 sequences; 15% to 20% were seen once. The sequencing sample was made of PBMCs or a T cell subset sorted from them (not recorded which). The receptors were sampled from an adult woman who had mild COVID-19 (a few samples of this study predate the infection). Cell type and time point are not known.

The V and J genes are TRBV25-1 and TRBJ2-1; possibly TRBD2 for D (5 bases). The germline V and J ends were trimmed by 3 bases and 8 bases, with 8 bases remaining between them. This CDR3 has 12 amino acids. Germline V lookup: CDR1 MGHDK, CDR2 SYGVNS. In DNA, the CDR3 is TGTGCCAGCAGTGAGTTAGCGCATGAGCAGTTCTTC. Protein sequence: CASSELAHEQFF.

This clonotype was counted a few times. The gene calls are TRBV9 and TRBJ1-1; 7 nucleotides align to TRBD1. CDR1 SGDLS and CDR2 YYNGEE come from the germline V gene. With 3 bases clipped from V and 5 bases from J, the junction kept 4 bases outside the gene matches. CDR3 length: 13 amino acids. CDR3 nucleotides: TGTGCCAGCAGCGCATCGACAGGGACTGAAGCTTTCTTT. It yields the protein CASSASTGTEAFF.

The chain links TRBV6-5 to TRBJ2-2, with 10 nucleotides matching TRBD1. The CDR3 consists of 15 residues. Germline V gene data show CDR1 as MNHEY and CDR2 as SVGAGI. The V segment lost 0 bases and the J segment 6 bases; nucleotides outside the gene matches: 1. The CDR3 region has the DNA TGTGCCAGCAGTTACTCTGGACAGGGGGCCGGGGAGCTGTTTTTT. Residues: CASSYSGQGAGELFF.

The CDR3 DNA reads as TGTGCCAGCTCCCCGCCCGGGGTCGAGCAGTACTTC. Translated, it gives CASSPPGVEQYF. This chain joins TRBV9 and TRBJ2-7, with D possibly TRBD2 on 5 matching bases. The CDR3 is made up of 12 amino acids. CDR1 and CDR2 (germline): SGDLS, YYNGEE. The ends were cut back, 7 bases at V and 6 bases at J, with 14 bases in the middle. Full variable domain (rest looked up from reference TRBV9 and TRBJ2-7): DSGVTQTPKHLITATGQRVTLRCSPRSGDLSVYWYQQSLDQGLQFLIQYYNGEERAKGNILERFSAQQFPDLHSELNLSSLELGDSALYFCASSPPGVEQYFGPGTRLTVT.

The chain employs TRBV19 and TRBJ1-5; 9 positions match TRBD1. V was clipped by 8 bases and J by 7 bases; unmatched bases: 12. This CDR3 has 15 residues. Germline V gives CDR1 LNHDA, CDR2 SQIVND (reference sequence). Here the CDR3 reads CASRNPGQGSQPQHF. The CDR3 DNA follows: TGTGCCAGTCGTAACCCGGGACAGGGTTCCCAGCCCCAGCATTTT. Combining the CDR3 with reference TRBV19 and TRBJ1-5 gives the whole variable domain DGGITQSPKYLFRKEGQNVTLSCEQNLNHDAMYWYRQDPGQGLRLIYYSQIVNDFQKGDIAEGYSVSREKKESFPLTVTSAQKNPTAFYLCASRNPGQGSQPQHFGDGTRLSIL.

V is TRBV28 and J is TRBJ2-1; the D call may be TRBD1 or TRBD2 (6 bases each). The CDR3 is made up of 15 amino acids. Germline values: CDR1 MDHEN, CDR2 SYDVKM. V dropped 6 bases and J dropped 11 bases, with 23 bases sitting between them. In DNA, the CDR3 is TGTGCCAGCAGCGCCCTTGTCGGACAGCGCGGGAAGCAGTTCTTC. Translating gives CASSALVGQRGKQFF.

This clonotype has more than one count but fewer than ten. CDR3: CASSYFGGRAHEQFF. Written as DNA, the CDR3 is TGTGCCAGCAGTTATTTCGGCGGGAGGGCCCATGAGCAGTTCTTC. The chain joins TRBV6-5 to TRBJ2-1; 9 bases align to TRBD2. Per germline, CDR1 MNHEY and CDR2 SVGAGI. This CDR3 has 15 amino acids. The V gene end was trimmed by 3 bases and the J gene end by 8 bases; junction bases not matched to a gene: 8.

The sample holds many counts of this clonotype. V is TRBV20-1 and J is TRBJ2-7; 7 bases map to TRBD1. V lost 3 bases and J lost 2; bases outside the gene matches: 13. Germline lookup yields CDR1 DFQATT and CDR2 SNEGSKA (reference sequence). This CDR3 contains 16 residues. Written as DNA, the CDR3 is TGCAGTGCTAGGCCCGGGACAGCCACTACTCCCTACGAGCAGTACTTC. Amino acid sequence: CSARPGTATTPYEQYF.

This clonotype was counted only a few times. The chain has TRBV24-1 and TRBJ2-1, with TRBD2 identical over 10 bases. V dropped 3 bases and J dropped 3; count of bases not matched to a gene: 4. The CDR3 length is 16 residues. Germline V gene data show CDR1 as KGHDR and CDR2 as SFDVKD. Here the CDR3 DNA reads TGTGCCACCAGTGATACCGGACTAGCGGACTACAATGAGCAGTTCTTC. Amino acid sequence: CATSDTGLADYNEQFF.

The table lists this clonotype with a few counts. The CDR3 here is CASSFSRATEAFF. As DNA, the CDR3 is TGTGCCAGCAGTTTCTCCAGGGCCACTGAAGCTTTCTTT. This sequence joins TRBV27 and TRBJ1-1; the D gene is possibly TRBD1 (5 bases). In germline, CDR1 is MNHEY, CDR2 SMNVEV (reference sequence). This CDR3 contains 13 residues. Trimming removed 3 bases from V and 4 bases from J, with 9 bases in between.

The genes are TRBV9 and TRBJ1-6, with no clear D. Trimming removed 4 bases at V and 14 bases at J, with 19 bases between. The germline V gene encodes CDR1 SGDLS and CDR2 YYNGEE. The CDR3 has 14 residues. Written as DNA, the CDR3 is TGTGCCAGCAGCCCCTGGGGAGCCGCGGTGGCCCTCCACTTT. Residues: CASSPWGAAVALHF.

The chain recombines TRBV10-3 with TRBJ2-7, with D perhaps given as TRBD1 or TRBD2 (5 bases each). The germline CDR1 and CDR2 sequences are ENHRY and SYGVKD. V shed 7 bases and J shed 2 bases, with 12 bases lying between them. The CDR3 contains 13 residues. The CDR3 loop is CAITPGTAYEQYF. CDR3 in DNA: TGTGCCATCACCCCCGGGACGGCCTACGAGCAGTACTTC.

The chain combines TRBV7-9 with TRBJ2-7; D ambiguous. V dropped 3 bases and J dropped 1 base, with 7 bases sitting between them. The CDR3 is 13 amino acids. Germline CDR1 and CDR2: SEHNR and FQNEAQ (reference sequence). CDR3 nucleotide sequence: TGTGCCAGCAGCTTTCCCCCATCCTACGAGCAGTACTTC. Translated: CASSFPPSYEQYF.

This chain connects TRBV9 to TRBJ1-2; D is uncertain. V lost 4 bases and J 3 bases, leaving 10 bases between the germline ends. The CDR3 length is 13 residues. CDR1 is SGDLS, CDR2 YYNGEE, per germline. The CDR3 DNA follows: TGTGCCAGCAGCCCCGGGGTGGACTATGGCTACACCTTC. This encodes CASSPGVDYGYTF.

The table lists this clonotype with a few counts. The rearrangement uses TRBV13 and TRBJ2-5; weak D call: TRBD1 (6 bases). The CDR3 consists of 13 residues. With 7 bases removed from V and 4 bases from J, the gap between germline ends came to 13 bases. CDR1 is PRHDT and CDR2 is FYEKMQ in the germline V gene (reference sequence). CDR3 nucleotide sequence: TGTGCCAGCACCCAGGGGTTTAGAGAGACCCAGTACTTC. This translates into CASTQGFRETQYF. Using reference TRBV13 and TRBJ2-5 for the parts outside the CDR3, the full variable domain is AAGVIQSPRHLIKEKRETATLKCYPIPRHDTVYWYQQGPGQDPQFLISFYEKMQSDKGSIPDRFSAQQFSDYHSELNMSSLELGDSALYFCASTQGFRETQYFGPGTRLLVL.

This clonotype has a handful of counts. The chain combines TRBV30 with TRBJ2-7, with D possibly TRBD1 on 6 matching bases. The CDR3 extends over 15 amino acids. Trimming took off 2 bases at V and 0 bases at J, with 14 bases between the two ends. The V gene's germline CDR1 is GTSNPN and CDR2 SVGIG (reference sequence). The CDR3 DNA follows: TGTGCCTGGAGTCCAGGGGACATTAACTCCTACGAGCAGTACTTC. Protein sequence: CAWSPGDINSYEQYF.

The chain links TRBV29-1 to TRBJ1-2, with D possibly being TRBD1 (6 bases). Trimming cost V 0 bases and J 2 bases, with 13 bases left between them. Germline CDR1 is SQVTM and CDR2 is ANQGSEA. The CDR3 has 15 amino acids. The DNA for the CDR3 is TGCAGCGTTGAAGATCTAGGCAGGGGAAACTATGGCTACACCTTC. Translation gives CSVEDLGRGNYGYTF.

V gene TRBV6-6 combines with J gene TRBJ2-7; 9 positions agree with TRBD1. Germline assignment: CDR1 MNHNY and CDR2 SVGAGI (reference sequence). CDR3 length: 17 residues. V lost 2 bases, J lost 5 bases, and 13 bases stayed unmatched. The CDR3 loop reads CASSYLIWDRDAHEQYF. CDR3 sequence (DNA): TGTGCCAGCAGTTACCTCATTTGGGACAGGGATGCCCACGAGCAGTACTTC.

This clonotype was detected only a few times. The chain recombines TRBV20-1 with TRBJ2-5, with 9 bases that match TRBD2. Unmatched junction bases numbered 5, after V lost 0 bases and J lost 3 bases. The CDR3 contains 15 residues. CDR1 is DFQATT, CDR2 SNEGSKA, per germline (reference sequence). CDR3 sequence: CSARDPPSGEETQYF. CDR3 nucleotide sequence: TGCAGTGCTAGAGATCCCCCTAGCGGGGAAGAGACCCAGTACTTC.

This clonotype appeared a few times. This chain links TRBV20-1 with TRBJ2-1; the D is unclear. This CDR3 comprises 15 residues. V lost 0 bases to trimming and J lost 9 bases, with 18 bases between them. CDR1 DFQATT and CDR2 SNEGSKA come from the germline V gene (reference sequence). DNA of the CDR3: TGCAGTGCTAGAGATTTTTCTATGGGGAATTTTGAGCAGTTCTTC. Translation: CSARDFSMGNFEQFF.

This chain uses TRBV29-1 with TRBJ1-1; D is uncertain. V was trimmed by 3 bases and J by 1 base, leaving 6 bases between them. The CDR3 is made up of 12 amino acids. The germline CDR1 and CDR2 sequences are SQVTM and ANQGSEA. The chain's CDR3 is CSVDVGNTEAFF. In DNA, the CDR3 is TGCAGCGTTGATGTCGGGAACACTGAAGCTTTCTTT. Looking up the rest from reference TRBV29-1 and TRBJ1-1 gives the full variable domain: SAVISQKPSRDICQRGTSLTIQCQVDSQVTMMFWYRQQPGQSLTLIATANQGSEATYESGFVIDKFPISRPNLTFSTLTVSNMSPEDSSIYLCSVDVGNTEAFFGQGTRLTVV.

This clonotype showed up just a few times. The rearrangement joins TRBV27 to TRBJ2-7; the D call may be TRBD1 or TRBD2 (5 bases each). CDR3 length: 15 residues. Germline-derived CDR1 and CDR2 are MNHEY and SMNVEV (reference sequence). Trimming pared 5 bases from V and 2 bases from J, leaving 16 bases between. CDR3: CASSPTGTAPYEQYF. For the CDR3, the DNA is TGTGCCAGCAGTCCAACCGGGACGGCCCCCTACGAGCAGTACTTC.

The chain couples TRBV12-3 or TRBV12-4 to TRBJ1-5; D call uncertain. The V and J ends lost 2 bases and 3 bases respectively, with 8 bases between them. The CDR3 is made up of 14 amino acids. CDR3 residues: CASSLHGVNQPQHF. CDR3 sequence (DNA): TGTGCCAGCAGTTTACACGGGGTCAATCAGCCCCAGCATTTT.

The chain couples TRBV7-9 to TRBJ1-1; D remains ambiguous. V was cut by 1 base and J by 5 bases, with 14 bases left in between. The germline CDR1 and CDR2 sequences are SEHNR and FQNEAQ (reference sequence). This CDR3 region has 15 residues. CDR3 loop: CASSLVKGTETEAFF. CDR3 coding DNA: TGTGCCAGCAGCTTAGTGAAGGGAACTGAGACTGAAGCTTTCTTT.

The chain joins TRBV5-1 to TRBJ2-3, with 10 bases lining up with TRBD2. Unmatched junction bases numbered 10, after V lost 0 bases and J lost 6 bases. There are 17 residues in the CDR3. Germline V CDR1 and CDR2: SGHRS, YFSETQ. In nucleotides, the CDR3 is TGCGCCAGCAGCTTGGAGGTGTCTAGCGGGGGCTGGGATACGCAGTATTTT. Translation: CASSLEVSSGGWDTQYF.

This clonotype has just a few counts. The V and J genes are TRBV4-1 and TRBJ2-1; no definite D call. Trimming left V 1 base short and J 8 bases short, with 6 bases between. The CDR3 length is 12 residues. Germline CDR1 is MGHRA and CDR2 is YSYEKL. The CDR3 protein is CASSQARDEQFF. CDR3 nucleotide sequence: TGCGCCAGCAGCCAAGCTAGGGATGAGCAGTTCTTC.

The gene calls are TRBV19 and TRBJ1-1; 8 bases align to TRBD1. Per the germline V gene, CDR1 is LNHDA and CDR2 is SQIVND (reference sequence). The length of the CDR3 is 16 residues. V shed 3 bases, J shed 3 bases, and the junction held 9 bases outside the gene matches. CDR3 coding DNA: TGTGCCAGTAGTATCAGCCAGGGGGCCGCGTACACTGAAGCTTTCTTT. Amino acids: CASSISQGAAYTEAFF.

The chain links TRBV20-1 to TRBJ1-2; D call uncertain. The V end lost 5 bases, the J end lost 6 bases, and 19 bases lay between the germline ends. CDR3 length: 14 residues. CDR1 and CDR2 from the germline V gene are DFQATT and SNEGSKA (reference sequence). CDR3 in amino acids: CSAQTPDGFHGYTF. CDR3 bases: TGCAGTGCTCAAACTCCTGACGGATTCCATGGCTACACCTTC.

The gene calls are TRBV15 and TRBJ2-1, with a weak D call TRBD1 (5 bases). The germline CDR1 and CDR2 sequences are LNHNV and YYDKDF (reference sequence). This CDR3 contains 15 residues. The V and J ends lost 8 bases and 10 bases respectively, with 24 bases between them. The CDR3: CATAADRRGQGEQFF. CDR3 bases: TGTGCCACCGCAGCAGATCGTAGAGGTCAGGGAGAGCAGTTCTTC.